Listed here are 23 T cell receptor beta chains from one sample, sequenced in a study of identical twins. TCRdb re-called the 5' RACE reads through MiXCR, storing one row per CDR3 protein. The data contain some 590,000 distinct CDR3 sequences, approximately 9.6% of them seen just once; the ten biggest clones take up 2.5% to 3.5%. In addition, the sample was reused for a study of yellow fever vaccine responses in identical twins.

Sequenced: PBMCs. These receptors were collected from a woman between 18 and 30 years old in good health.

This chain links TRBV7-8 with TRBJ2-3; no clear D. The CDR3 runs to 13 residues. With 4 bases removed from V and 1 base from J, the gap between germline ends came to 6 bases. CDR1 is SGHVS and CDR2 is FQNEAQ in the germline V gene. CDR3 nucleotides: TGTGCCAGCAGCTACACTCGCACAGATACGCAGTATTTT. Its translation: CASSYTRTDTQYF.

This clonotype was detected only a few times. The CDR3 DNA is TGCAGTGCTAGTAGGGGTCTTAGTGGAAACACCATATATTTT. It yields the protein CSASRGLSGNTIYF. This chain connects TRBV20-1 to TRBJ1-3; TRBD1 might be the D (5 bases). V was clipped by 3 bases and J by 3 bases, with 12 bases between them. The CDR3 is 14 residues long. Per the germline V gene, CDR1 is DFQATT and CDR2 is SNEGSKA (reference sequence).

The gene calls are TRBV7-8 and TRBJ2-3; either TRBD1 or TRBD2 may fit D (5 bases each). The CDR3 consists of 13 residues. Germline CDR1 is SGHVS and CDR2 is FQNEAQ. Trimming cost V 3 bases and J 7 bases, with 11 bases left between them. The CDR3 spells CASSLGTLYTQYF. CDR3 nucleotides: TGTGCCAGCAGCTTGGGGACGCTTTATACGCAGTATTTT. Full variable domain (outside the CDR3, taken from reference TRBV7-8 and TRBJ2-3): GAGVSQSPRYKVAKRGQDVALRCDPISGHVSLFWYQQALGQGPEFLTYFQNEAQLDKSGLPSDRFFAERPEGSVSTLKIQRTQQEDSAVYLCASSLGTLYTQYFGPGTRLTVL.

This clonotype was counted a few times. This CDR3 reads CASSVESGGNTDTQYF. In DNA form, the CDR3 reads TGTGCCAGCAGCGTAGAGAGCGGGGGGAACACAGATACGCAGTATTTT. The V gene is TRBV9, the J gene TRBJ2-3; 9 bases are a match to TRBD2. Trimming took 0 bases from V and 2 from J; bases not matched to a gene: 4. The CDR3 length is 16 residues. CDR1 and CDR2 (germline): SGDLS, YYNGEE.

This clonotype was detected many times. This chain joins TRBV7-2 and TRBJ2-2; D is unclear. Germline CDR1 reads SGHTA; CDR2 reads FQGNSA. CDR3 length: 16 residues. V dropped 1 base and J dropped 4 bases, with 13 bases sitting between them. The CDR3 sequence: CASSLVGAGSTGELFF. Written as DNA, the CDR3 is TGTGCCAGCAGCTTAGTAGGTGCAGGAAGCACCGGGGAGCTGTTTTTT.

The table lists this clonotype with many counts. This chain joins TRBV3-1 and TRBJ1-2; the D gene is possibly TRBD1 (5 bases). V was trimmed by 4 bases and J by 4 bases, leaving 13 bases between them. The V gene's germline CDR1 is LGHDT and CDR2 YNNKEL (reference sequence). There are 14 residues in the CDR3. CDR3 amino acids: CASSPAFGTYGYTF. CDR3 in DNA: TGTGCCAGCAGCCCAGCCTTTGGGACCTATGGCTACACCTTC. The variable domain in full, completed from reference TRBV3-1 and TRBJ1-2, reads DTAVSQTPKYLVTQMGNDKSIKCEQNLGHDTMYWYKQDSKKFLKIMFSYNNKELIINETVPNRFSPKSPDKAHLNLHINSLELGDSAVYFCASSPAFGTYGYTFGSGTRLTVV.

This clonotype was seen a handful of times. CDR3 residues: CSARRTSDEQFF. The CDR3 DNA is TGCAGTGCTCGCCGGACTAGCGATGAGCAGTTCTTC. The J gene is TRBJ2-1, the V gene TRBV20-1; 9 bases fit TRBD2. This CDR3 has 12 amino acids. Germline trimming cut 5 bases from V and 8 bases from J; bases unmatched to any gene: 4. Germline V gene lookup returns CDR1 DFQATT and CDR2 SNEGSKA (reference sequence).

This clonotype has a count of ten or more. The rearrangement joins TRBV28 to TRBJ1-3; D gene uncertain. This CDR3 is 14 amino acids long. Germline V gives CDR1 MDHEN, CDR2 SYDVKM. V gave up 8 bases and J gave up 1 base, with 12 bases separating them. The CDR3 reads CASLMMGSGNTIYF. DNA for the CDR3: TGTGCCAGCCTGATGATGGGGTCTGGAAACACCATATATTTT.

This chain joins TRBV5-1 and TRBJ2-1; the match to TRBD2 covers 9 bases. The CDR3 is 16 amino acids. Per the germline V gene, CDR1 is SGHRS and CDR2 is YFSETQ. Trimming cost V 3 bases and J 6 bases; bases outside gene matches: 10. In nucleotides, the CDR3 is TGCGCCAGCAGCTACCTTAGCGGGAGTGGGGCCAATGAGCAGTTCTTC. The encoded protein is CASSYLSGSGANEQFF. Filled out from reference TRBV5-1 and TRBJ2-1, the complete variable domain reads KAGVTQTPRYLIKTRGQQVTLSCSPISGHRSVSWYQQTPGQGLQFLFEYFSETQRNKGNFPGRFSGRQFSNSRSEMNVSTLELGDSALYLCASSYLSGSGANEQFFGPGTRLTVL.

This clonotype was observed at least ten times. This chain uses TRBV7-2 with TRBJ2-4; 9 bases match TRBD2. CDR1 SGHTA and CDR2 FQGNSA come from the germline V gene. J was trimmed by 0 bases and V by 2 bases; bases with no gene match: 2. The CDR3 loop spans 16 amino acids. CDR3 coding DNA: TGTGCCAGCAGCTTACTAGCGGGACTAGCCAAAAACATTCAGTACTTC. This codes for CASSLLAGLAKNIQYF.

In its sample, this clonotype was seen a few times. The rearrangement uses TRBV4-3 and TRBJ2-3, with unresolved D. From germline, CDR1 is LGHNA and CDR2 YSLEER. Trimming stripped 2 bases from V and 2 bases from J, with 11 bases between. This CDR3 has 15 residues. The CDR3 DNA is TGCGCCAGCAGCCAAAGATTAGGGTACACAGATACGCAGTATTTT. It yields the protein CASSQRLGYTDTQYF.

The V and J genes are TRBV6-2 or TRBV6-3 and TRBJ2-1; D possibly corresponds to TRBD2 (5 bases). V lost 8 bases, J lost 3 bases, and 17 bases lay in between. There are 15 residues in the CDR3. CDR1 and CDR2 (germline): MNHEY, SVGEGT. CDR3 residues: CASGERWNFYNEQFF. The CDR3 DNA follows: TGTGCCAGCGGGGAGCGGTGGAACTTCTACAATGAGCAGTTCTTC.

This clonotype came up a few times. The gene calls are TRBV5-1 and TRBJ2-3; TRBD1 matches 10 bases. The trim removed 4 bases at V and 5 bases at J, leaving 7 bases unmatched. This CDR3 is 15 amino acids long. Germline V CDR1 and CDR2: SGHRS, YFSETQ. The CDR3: CASSPWDRGRDTQYF. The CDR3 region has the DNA TGCGCCAGCAGCCCTTGGGACAGGGGCCGAGATACGCAGTATTTT.

In nucleotides, the CDR3 is TGTGCCAGCAGCGGGGCCTGGGACACCGGGGAGCTGTTTTTT. As protein: CASSGAWDTGELFF. The rearrangement links TRBV27 to TRBJ2-2; perhaps D is TRBD1 or TRBD2 (5 bases each). V shed 6 bases and J shed 3 bases, with 11 bases lying between them. The CDR3 extends over 14 amino acids. Germline CDR1 MNHEY, CDR2 SMNVEV (reference sequence).

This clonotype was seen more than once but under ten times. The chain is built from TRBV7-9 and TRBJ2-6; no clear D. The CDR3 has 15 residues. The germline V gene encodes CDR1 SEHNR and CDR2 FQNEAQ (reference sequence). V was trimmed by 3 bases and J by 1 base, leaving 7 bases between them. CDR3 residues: CASSFWESGANVLTF. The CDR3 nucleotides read TGTGCCAGCAGCTTTTGGGAATCTGGGGCCAACGTCCTGACTTTC.

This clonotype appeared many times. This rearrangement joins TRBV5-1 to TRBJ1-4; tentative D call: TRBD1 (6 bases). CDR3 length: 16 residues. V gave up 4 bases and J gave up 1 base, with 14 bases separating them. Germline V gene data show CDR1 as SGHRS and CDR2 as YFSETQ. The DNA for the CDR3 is TGCGCCAGCAGCCCACAGGGTTACGGAACTAATGAAAAACTGTTTTTT. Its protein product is CASSPQGYGTNEKLFF.

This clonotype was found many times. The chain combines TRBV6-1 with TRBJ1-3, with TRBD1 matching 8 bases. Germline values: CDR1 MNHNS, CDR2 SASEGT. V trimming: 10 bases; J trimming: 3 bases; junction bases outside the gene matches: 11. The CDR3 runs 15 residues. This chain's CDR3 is CATKTGEYLGNTIYF. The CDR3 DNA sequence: TGTGCCACTAAGACAGGGGAGTATCTTGGAAACACCATATATTTT.

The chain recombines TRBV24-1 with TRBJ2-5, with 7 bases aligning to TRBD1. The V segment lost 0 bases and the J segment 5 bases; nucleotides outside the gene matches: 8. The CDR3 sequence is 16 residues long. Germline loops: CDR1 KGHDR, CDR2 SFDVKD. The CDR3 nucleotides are TGTGCCACCAGTGATTTGAAGGCAGGGGGACGGGAGACCCAGTACTTC. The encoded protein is CATSDLKAGGRETQYF.

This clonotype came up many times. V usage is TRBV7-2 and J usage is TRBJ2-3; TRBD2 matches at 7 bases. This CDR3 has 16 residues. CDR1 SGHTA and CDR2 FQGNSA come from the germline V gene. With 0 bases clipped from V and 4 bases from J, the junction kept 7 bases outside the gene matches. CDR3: CASSLARGSPPDTQYF. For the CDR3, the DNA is TGTGCCAGCAGCTTAGCGCGGGGGTCCCCCCCAGATACGCAGTATTTT.

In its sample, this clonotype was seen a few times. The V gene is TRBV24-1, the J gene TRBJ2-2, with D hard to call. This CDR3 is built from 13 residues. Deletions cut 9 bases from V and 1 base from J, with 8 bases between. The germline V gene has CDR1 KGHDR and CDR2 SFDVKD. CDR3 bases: TGTGCCACCGCGTACGGGAACACCGGGGAGCTGTTTTTT. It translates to CATAYGNTGELFF.

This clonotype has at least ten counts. The CDR3 spells CASSLYRGASTDTQYF. CDR3 DNA sequence: TGTGCCAGCAGCTTGTATCGGGGGGCTAGCACAGATACGCAGTATTTT. The chain carries TRBV5-6 and TRBJ2-3; D is perhaps TRBD2 (7 bases). Germline V gene lookup returns CDR1 SGHDT and CDR2 YYEEEE. Trimming shortened V by 1 base and J by 0 bases, and 12 bases separated the two germline ends. The CDR3 runs to 16 residues.

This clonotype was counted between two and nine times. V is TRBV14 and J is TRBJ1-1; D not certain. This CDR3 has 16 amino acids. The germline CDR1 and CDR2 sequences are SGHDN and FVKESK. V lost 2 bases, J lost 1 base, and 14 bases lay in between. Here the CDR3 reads CASSQSQATPNTEAFF. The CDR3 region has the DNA TGTGCCAGCAGCCAATCCCAAGCAACCCCGAACACTGAAGCTTTCTTT. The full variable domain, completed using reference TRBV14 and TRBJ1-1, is EAGVTQFPSHSVIEKGQTVTLRCDPISGHDNLYWYRRVMGKEIKFLLHFVKESKQDESGMPNNRFLAERTGGTYSTLKVQPAELEDSGVYFCASSQSQATPNTEAFFGQGTRLTVV.

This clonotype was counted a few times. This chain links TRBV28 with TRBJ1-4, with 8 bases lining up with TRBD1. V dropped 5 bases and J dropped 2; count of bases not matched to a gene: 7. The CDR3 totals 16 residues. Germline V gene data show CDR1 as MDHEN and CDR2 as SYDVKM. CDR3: CASSPRGLGTNEKLFF. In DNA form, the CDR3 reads TGTGCCAGCAGTCCCAGGGGGCTGGGGACTAATGAAAAACTGTTTTTT.